Here is one T cell receptor (beta chain) with its context. Its recognized antigen is unknown. Base qualities are not at hand, and no much larger clone is one base apart. This entry belongs to a study of blood T cell repertoires in COVID-19 (TCRdb year 2020). Regarding the research as a whole: Samples covering the acute and convalescent phases of COVID-19 were provided by collaborators in the United States, Italy and Spain. Samples were obtained from the ongoing ImmuneRACE study (first 160 participants) and from 950 to 1,500 subjects provided by 6 global collaborators. HLA class I and class II types, where available, came from metadata supplied by the sample provider rather than from assay-based typing. A freely available public database, intended as a resource for researchers studying the immune response to SARS-CoV-2, is where the repertoires were released. The dataset comprised deeply sampled blood TCRbeta repertoires from subjects exposed to, actively infected with, or recovered from COVID-19. Nearly every sample came with metadata listing a de-identified subject ID, COVID-19 status, age in years and sex. The prospective study material was composed of cDNA or gDNA derived from T cells, B-cell-depleted T cells, or PBMCs.

Overall study outcomes, separate from this receptor: Clinical and demographic metadata were provided uncurated, with the amount varying by source and participant.

Counted from cysteine to phenylalanine, this CDR3 has 14 amino acids. The DNA shown is the 42-base CDR3, in frame from base 1. CDR1 and CDR2 were assigned from the germline V gene (reference sequence) as LNHDA and SQIVND. V loses 7 bases at its end and J loses 4 bases; junction bases beyond the gene matches: 5. In the prospective study, participants were 18 to 89 years old, resided in approximately 22 geographic areas of the United States, and were enrolled through a virtual design. Cohort assignment in the prospective study relied on participant-reported clinical history from a screening survey and a study questionnaire. In the prospective study, mobile phlebotomists collected whole blood, serum and a nasopharyngeal or oropharyngeal swab from each participant. Prospective study participants could optionally give additional blood draws and questionnaires over an approximately 2-month period. Blood samples from the prospective study were shipped frozen or at room temperature prior to DNA extraction.

TCRbeta CDR3 regions were amplified from genomic DNA using the immunoSEQ Assay, a bias-controlled multiplex PCR. Per the original workflow: Within the assay, amplification of reference gene primers was used to estimate how many nucleated cells each sample contained. To quantify the absolute abundance of each unique TCRbeta CDR3 rearrangement, sequence reads were collapsed and filtered. For each sample, productive Simpson clonality was calculated as the square root of Simpson's diversity index across productive rearrangements. As stored in TCRdb, this immuneACCESS dataset retains in-frame rearrangements with V and J assigned. A fraction of the clones does not appear; measured against another copy, unresolved V genes explain less than half of the discrepancy, and the remainder lacks a known reason. D and trimming come from the DNA, and the V and J calls and clone size come from that table. This sample comprises approximately 200,000 clones, 75% to 85% of them detected only once. The ten largest clonotypes hold 6.5% to 8.5% of the sample.

This TCR was sampled from a woman between 40 and 50 years old with acute COVID-19. The V gene is TRBV19 and the J gene is TRBJ1-1; 11 bases in the middle match TRBD1. Source material: PBMCs or T cells enriched from blood (not recorded which). The sequenced DNA: TGTGCCAGTATGGGACAGGGGGTTGGCACTGAAGCTTTCTTT. Translated, it gives CASMGQGVGTEAFF.